The following is a T cell receptor beta chain sequence with its context. Antigen specificity is unknown. Sequence at one end of the junction differs from germline and may be a read error. A modified ARM-PCR protocol with three rounds of nested PCR amplified TCRbeta. TCRdb reprocessed the multiplex PCR reads via MiXCR and lists one record per CDR3 protein. The sample carries under 150,000 distinct CDR3 sequences, 66% recorded once. The data derive from a study of tumor and adjacent non-tumor tissue in lung cancer. In the study overall: The patients, roughly 10 men and 4 or 5 women, were roughly 30 to 80 with stage I to III disease.

Study-level findings and limits: Higher tumor TCR diversity was associated with shorter survival.

CDR1 GTSNPN and CDR2 SVGIG come from the germline V gene (reference sequence). The CDR3 extends over 13 amino acids. The template was RNA from unsorted bulk tissue. Sequenced material: lung tumor tissue. The chain links TRBV30 to TRBJ2-1, with TRBD2 matching 11 bases. The clonotype originates from a man between 60 and 75 years old with small cell lung cancer. The CDR3 spells CAWVLAGGPEQYF. The CDR3 nucleotides are TGTGCCTGGGTCCTAGCGGGAGGCCCAGAGCAATACTTC.